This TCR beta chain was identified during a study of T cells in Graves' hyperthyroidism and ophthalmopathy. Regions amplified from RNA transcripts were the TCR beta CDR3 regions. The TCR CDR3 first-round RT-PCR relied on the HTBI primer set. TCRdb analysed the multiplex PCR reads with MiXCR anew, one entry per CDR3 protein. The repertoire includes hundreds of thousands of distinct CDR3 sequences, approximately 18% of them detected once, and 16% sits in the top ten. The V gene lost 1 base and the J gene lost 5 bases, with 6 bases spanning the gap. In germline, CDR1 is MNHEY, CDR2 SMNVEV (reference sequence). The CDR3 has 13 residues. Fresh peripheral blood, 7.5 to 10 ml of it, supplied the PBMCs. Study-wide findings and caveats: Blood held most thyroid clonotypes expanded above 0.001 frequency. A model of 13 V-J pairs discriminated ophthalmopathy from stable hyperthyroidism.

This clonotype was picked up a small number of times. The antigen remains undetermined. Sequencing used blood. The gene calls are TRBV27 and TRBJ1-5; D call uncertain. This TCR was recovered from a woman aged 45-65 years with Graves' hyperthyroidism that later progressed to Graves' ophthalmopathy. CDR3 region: CASSLYSHQPQHF. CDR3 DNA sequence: TGTGCCAGCAGTTTATACAGTCATCAGCCCCAGCATTTT.